The present T cell receptor beta chain was sequenced within a study of CD8+ T cells in alopecia areata. Study details: Tofacitinib therapy took 6 to 18 months; 6 months off drug came after.

CDR1 and CDR2 (germline): SNHLY, FYNNEI. The CDR3 length is 9 residues. V lost 8 bases and J lost 7, with 5 bases in between. Investigators isolated RNA and reverse transcribed it into cDNA to act as the sequencing template. Clones were sequenced by immunoSEQ multiplex PCR, and TCRdb holds only the in-frame ones, with some missing. This table holds 200,000 to 250,000 clones, around two thirds found once. Regarding the study as a whole: Patients shared TCRs less clearly than mice did, possibly for HLA-related reasons.

This clone has a single count. The antigen remains undetermined. The V gene is TRBV2, the J gene TRBJ1-1; D is unresolved. The source material was CD4+ T cells sorted from blood, sampled at week 0. The receptor was isolated from a human donor with alopecia areata. CDR3 protein: CASGIEAFF. The CDR3 DNA reads TGTGCCAGCGGGATTGAAGCTTTCTTT.